Included here is one T cell receptor beta chain sequence, with context. This clonotype was seen many times. Its antigen remains undetermined. Base qualities are missing; no much larger clone stands one base away. This sample was included in a study of early T cells in non-severe SARS-CoV-2 infection (dated by TCRdb to the early 2020s). Study-level background: Bulk RNA from unsorted whole blood was used for TCR sequencing, so alpha and beta chains could not be paired.

The study was a case-control design nested within a healthcare worker cohort in London, UK, with weekly nasopharyngeal swab PCR tests and blood sampling. Healthcare workers were enrolled in the week of the UK lockdown, from 23 to 31 March 2020, and were followed every week for up to roughly 16 weeks. Overall study results and their limits: VDJdb matching was skewed toward anti-spike CD8 responses and likely underestimated virus-specific expansions, missing private and CD4 specificities.

The library was prepared using 5' RACE. These reads were obtained on a NextSeq 500. The TCR library protocol attached unique molecular identifiers to individual cDNA molecules to correct for sequencing error and PCR bias. Sequencing covered both TCR alpha and beta chains, and within each sample the abundances of alpha and beta sequences were tightly co-correlated. The source study handled its data this way. Decombinator V4 was used to annotate the V gene, J gene and CDR3 of the TCR sequences. TCRs were defined as expanded if a significant change between any two time points was detected under a Poisson model with p below 0.0001. TCR abundances were normalised to the total number of TCRs sequenced per sample and were expressed as counts per million. VDJdb, accessed 1 November 2021, was searched for CMV, EBV and SARS-CoV-2 annotated TCRs, with TCRs annotated for multiple antigens excluded. The public sequencing data were trimmed at Q25 with fastp and processed into clonotypes with MiXCR by TCRdb, which kept only in-frame beta chains. Merged by CDR3 protein, the rows form single entries marked with the most common genes and DNA. TCRdb's processing, not the authors' own work, is the source of the V and J calls. The sample includes some 70,000 distinct CDR3 sequences, with roughly 5% observed a single time. Of the sample, under 6.5% is held by the ten largest clones.

The sequence was obtained from an adult who was a healthcare worker with PCR-confirmed SARS-CoV-2 infection or an uninfected control (not recorded which). Sample: whole blood.

The sequenced DNA is TGTGCCAGCAGTGCCGGGACAGGAGACCGGGTGGATCAGCCCCAGCATTTT. Translated, this gives CASSAGTGDRVDQPQHF. The rearrangement joined TRBV6-6 to TRBJ1-5, and 8 junctional nucleotides match TRBD1. Reading the germline V gene (reference sequence) gives CDR1 MNHNY and CDR2 SVGAGI. V is cut back by 5 bases and J by 5 bases, with 14 bases in the junction unmatched. The CDR3 numbers 17 residues from cysteine through phenylalanine. Only the CDR3 part of the read is kept: 51 bases, read in frame from the first base.